The clone carrying this T cell receptor (beta chain) turned up a few times. Its antigen is undetermined. This CDR3 spans 14 amino acids. Trimming cost V 5 bases and J 3 bases, with 14 bases left between them. Germline assignment: CDR1 SGHAT and CDR2 FQNNGV. Unique-molecular-identifier-tagged TCR beta cDNA libraries were used. Once 1 to 10 million T cells were used, approximately 470,000 cDNA molecules resulted. TCRdb called the PCR reads again in MiXCR, with one record for every CDR3 protein. The table records roughly 410,000 distinct CDR3 sequences, roughly 35% of them present only once. This entry is derived from a study of post-analysis software for immune sequencing data. Study-level findings and limits: Higher frequency in patients than in controls was seen for about five TRBV segments, with TRBV5-6, TRBV5-1 and TRBV20-1 among them.

The clonotype originates from a girl aged 10-17 years with multiple sclerosis. Material: blood. V gene TRBV11-2 combines with J gene TRBJ2-7, with D perhaps matching TRBD1 or TRBD2 (5 bases each). The CDR3: CASSVGRSLYEQYF. The CDR3 nucleotides are TGTGCCAGCAGCGTGGGACGCAGCCTCTACGAGCAGTACTTC.